The 13 T cell receptor beta chains below come from one sample, sequenced in a study of OX40 agonist ivuxolimab in advanced cancers. Receptors were amplified or captured by the immunoSEQ multiplex PCR assay. TCRdb took over this immuneACCESS table, retaining in-frame rearrangements with V and J assigned. Such tables are incomplete; in checked studies, under half of the missing clones stem from an unresolved V gene, and the remainder is unexplained. The sample table holds roughly 43,000 clones, of which around 86% were seen once. Of the sample, 30% to 45% is held by the ten largest clones. The material was CD4+ or CD8+ T cells sorted from blood, obtained in a trial of the OX40 agonist ivuxolimab. The receptor set was obtained from an adult with an advanced solid tumor such as melanoma, head and neck, liver or kidney cancer.

The gene calls are TRBV5-1 and TRBJ2-1, with no clear D. The germline V and J ends were trimmed by 0 bases and 5 bases, with 9 bases remaining between them. CDR1 is SGHRS and CDR2 is YFSETQ in the germline V gene. There are 14 residues in the CDR3. CDR3 amino acids: CASSLDSTNNEQFF. The DNA of the CDR3 is TGCGCCAGCAGCTTGGACTCTACCAACAATGAGCAGTTCTTC.

V usage is TRBV19 and J usage is TRBJ2-7; a possible D gene is TRBD1 (7 bases). From germline, CDR1 is LNHDA and CDR2 SQIVND (reference sequence). Trimming cost V 6 bases and J 7 bases, with 16 bases left between them. This CDR3 contains 13 residues. The CDR3 reads CASREQGRREQYF. In nucleotides, the CDR3 is TGTGCCAGTAGGGAACAGGGGAGGAGGGAGCAGTACTTC. The variable domain in full, with the rest retrieved from reference TRBV19 and TRBJ2-7, is DGGITQSPKYLFRKEGQNVTLSCEQNLNHDAMYWYRQDPGQGLRLIYYSQIVNDFQKGDIAEGYSVSREKKESFPLTVTSAQKNPTAFYLCASREQGRREQYFGPGTRLTVT.

The gene calls are TRBV28 and TRBJ2-7; TRBD2 agrees at 15 bases. V lost 2 bases and J lost 9; bases outside the gene matches: 5. CDR3 length equals 15 residues. CDR1 MDHEN and CDR2 SYDVKM come from the germline V gene. CDR3 DNA sequence: TGTGCCAGCAGTTTAATGGGACTAGCGGGGGGCTGGCAGTACTTC. Residues: CASSLMGLAGGWQYF.

The chain combines TRBV5-5 with TRBJ2-7, with D hard to call. The CDR3 has 12 amino acids. V dropped 1 base and J dropped 4 bases, with 6 bases sitting between them. Germline CDR1 SGHKS, CDR2 YYEKEE (reference sequence). Here the CDR3 DNA reads TGTGCCAGCAGCTTGTTTGTATACGAGCAGTACTTC. The encoded protein is CASSLFVYEQYF. The full variable domain, its missing parts supplied by reference TRBV5-5 and TRBJ2-7, is DAGVTQSPTHLIKTRGQQVTLRCSPISGHKSVSWYQQVLGQGPQFIFQYYEKEERGRGNFPDRFSARQFPNYSSELNVNALLLGDSALYLCASSLFVYEQYFGPGTRLTVT.

DNA of the CDR3: TGTGCCAGCAGTGTTCAGACAGATACGCAGTATTTT. Amino acid sequence: CASSVQTDTQYF. The gene calls are TRBV6-1 and TRBJ2-3; D unresolved. CDR1 is MNHNS, CDR2 SASEGT, per germline. V shed 4 bases and J shed 3 bases, with 5 bases lying between them. The CDR3 has 12 residues.

The genes are TRBV6-5 and TRBJ1-5, with D hard to call. The CDR3 loop spans 13 amino acids. V lost 6 bases and J 2 bases, leaving 8 bases between the germline ends. Germline V gene data show CDR1 as MNHEY and CDR2 as SVGAGI. The CDR3 DNA reads as TGTGCCAGCAGAGACAATGGCAATCAGCCCCAGCATTTT. It encodes CASRDNGNQPQHF.

V gene TRBV7-9 combines with J gene TRBJ2-7; unclear D gene. V lost 1 base, J lost 5 bases, and 6 bases lay in between. CDR1 and CDR2 (germline): SEHNR, FQNEAQ (reference sequence). The CDR3 extends over 12 amino acids. The CDR3 reads CASSLEGHEQYF. CDR3 bases: TGTGCCAGCAGCTTAGAAGGCCACGAGCAGTACTTC.

This chain joins TRBV25-1 and TRBJ2-1; TRBD1 aligns across 10 bases. Germline lookup yields CDR1 MGHDK and CDR2 SYGVNS. This CDR3 region has 16 residues. V was pared by 2 bases and J by 7 bases, with 8 bases of the junction left unmatched. The CDR3 here is CASSERTGGWINEQFF. In DNA form, the CDR3 reads TGTGCCAGCAGTGAAAGGACAGGGGGTTGGATTAATGAGCAGTTCTTC.

V and J are TRBV2 and TRBJ1-5; D perhaps matches TRBD1 (6 bases). In germline, CDR1 is SNHLY, CDR2 FYNNEI. The CDR3 sequence is 14 residues long. Between the trimmed V and J ends, which lost 2 bases and 6 bases, there was a span of 11 bases. CDR3 bases: TGTGCCAGCAGTGAACGAAGGGGGAGTCAGCCCCAGCATTTT. This gives the protein CASSERRGSQPQHF.

V gene TRBV14 combines with J gene TRBJ1-1; D not certain. The length of the CDR3 is 14 residues. Trimming left V 4 bases short and J 1 base short, with 10 bases between. The germline CDR1 and CDR2 sequences are SGHDN and FVKESK. The CDR3 is CASSRGPPNTEAFF. The CDR3 coding sequence is TGTGCCAGCAGCCGAGGACCGCCGAACACTGAAGCTTTCTTT.

The chain recombines TRBV7-6 with TRBJ1-2; TRBD1 might be the D (6 bases). Trimming took 2 bases from V and 3 from J, leaving 10 bases between them. This CDR3 region has 14 residues. Germline lookup yields CDR1 SGHVS and CDR2 FNYEAQ. CDR3 residues: CASSLTGGDYGYTF. CDR3 coding DNA: TGTGCCAGCAGCTTAACCGGGGGCGACTATGGCTACACCTTC.

This clone was seen only once. The V call is TRBV5-4, the J call TRBJ2-7, with a tentative D call TRBD1 (7 bases). The germline CDR1 and CDR2 sequences are SGHNT and YYREEE (reference sequence). CDR3 size: 14 residues. Trimming took off 4 bases at V and 12 bases at J, with 23 bases between the two ends. In nucleotides, the CDR3 is TGTGCCAGCAGCGTGGAGGGGCAGGGGGGTTTTTGGTACTTC. Translating it yields CASSVEGQGGFWYF. The full variable domain, with the rest looked up from reference TRBV5-4 and TRBJ2-7, is ETGVTQSPTHLIKTRGQQVTLRCSSQSGHNTVSWYQQALGQGPQFIFQYYREEENGRGNFPPRFSGLQFPNYSSELNVNALELDDSALYLCASSVEGQGGFWYFGPGTRLTVT.

The genes are TRBV11-1 and TRBJ1-1; D is unresolved. The germline CDR1 and CDR2 sequences are SGHAT and FQDESV (reference sequence). The CDR3 length is 13 residues. The germline V and J ends were trimmed by 4 bases and 3 bases, with 9 bases remaining between them. This chain's CDR3 is CASSWTPDTEAFF. The CDR3 region has the DNA TGTGCCAGCAGCTGGACCCCCGACACTGAAGCTTTCTTT. Together with reference TRBV11-1 and TRBJ1-1, the CDR3 gives the full variable domain: EAEVAQSPRYKITEKSQAVAFWCDPISGHATLYWYRQILGQGPELLVQFQDESVVDDSQLPKDRFSAERLKGVDSTLKIQPAELGDSAMYLCASSWTPDTEAFFGQGTRLTVV.